This is a list of T cell receptor beta chains from one sample in a study of OX40 agonist ivuxolimab in advanced cancers. Assay: immunoSEQ multiplex PCR; the TCRdb copy retains only in-frame clones and omits some. The sample lists about 60,000 clones, 75% to 95% occurring once. Sequencing was performed on CD4+ or CD8+ T cells sorted from blood, taken in a trial of the OX40 agonist ivuxolimab. These receptors were collected from an adult with an advanced solid tumor such as melanoma, head and neck, liver or kidney cancer. Each CDR3 is given with its conserved first and last residue.

length: 14
J: TRBJ1-4
V: TRBV7-8
CDR3: CASSPGQGSEKLFF

length: 16
J: TRBJ2-7
V: TRBV14
CDR3: CASSQDSSGQLYEQYF

length: 15
J: TRBJ2-7
V: TRBV19
CDR3: CASRGGLARILEQYF

length: 13
J: TRBJ1-2
V: TRBV30
CDR3: CAWSASGPLNYTF

length: 17
J: TRBJ2-7
V: TRBV19
CDR3: CASSKPPGAGGVDEQYF

length: 13
J: TRBJ1-6
V: TRBV5-6
CDR3: CASSAGTEIPLHF

length: 14
J: TRBJ1-3
V: TRBV7-8
CDR3: CASSLRVSGNTIYF

length: 11
J: TRBJ2-1
V: TRBV2
CDR3: CASGPEVGQFF

length: 15
J: TRBJ2-1
V: TRBV19
CDR3: CASSIPGTRTNEQFF

length: 13
J: TRBJ1-3
V: TRBV9
CDR3: CASSPSSGNTIYF

length: 15
J: TRBJ2-1
V: TRBV19
CDR3: CASSMVVFRGNEQFF

length: 14
J: TRBJ1-2
V: TRBV28
CDR3: CASSLLWGNYGYTF

length: 14
J: TRBJ2-5
V: TRBV7-9
CDR3: CASSRSGGQETQYF

length: 10
J: TRBJ2-1
V: TRBV20-1
CDR3: CSAPINEQFF

length: 14
J: TRBJ2-5
V: TRBV18
CDR3: CASSPRGLQETQYF

length: 13
J: TRBJ1-2
V: TRBV2
CDR3: CASRNWGRSGYTF

length: 18
J: TRBJ2-7
V: TRBV7-2
CDR3: CASSLRSFVTSFHYEQYF

length: 14
J: TRBJ1-2
V: TRBV5-4
CDR3: CASSSQGADYGYTF

length: 12
J: TRBJ1-2
V: TRBV18
CDR3: CASSTPTYGYTF

length: 12
J: TRBJ2-5
V: TRBV7-2
CDR3: CASSLAGQPQYF

length: 13
J: TRBJ2-2
V: TRBV5-4
CDR3: CASRGVNTGELFF

length: 15
J: TRBJ2-7
V: TRBV5-1
CDR3: CASSLAGLAGYEQYF

length: 16
J: TRBJ1-4
V: TRBV15
CDR3: CATSRDLVGVGEKLFF

length: 15
J: TRBJ1-5
V: TRBV28
CDR3: CASSMADRNNQPQHF